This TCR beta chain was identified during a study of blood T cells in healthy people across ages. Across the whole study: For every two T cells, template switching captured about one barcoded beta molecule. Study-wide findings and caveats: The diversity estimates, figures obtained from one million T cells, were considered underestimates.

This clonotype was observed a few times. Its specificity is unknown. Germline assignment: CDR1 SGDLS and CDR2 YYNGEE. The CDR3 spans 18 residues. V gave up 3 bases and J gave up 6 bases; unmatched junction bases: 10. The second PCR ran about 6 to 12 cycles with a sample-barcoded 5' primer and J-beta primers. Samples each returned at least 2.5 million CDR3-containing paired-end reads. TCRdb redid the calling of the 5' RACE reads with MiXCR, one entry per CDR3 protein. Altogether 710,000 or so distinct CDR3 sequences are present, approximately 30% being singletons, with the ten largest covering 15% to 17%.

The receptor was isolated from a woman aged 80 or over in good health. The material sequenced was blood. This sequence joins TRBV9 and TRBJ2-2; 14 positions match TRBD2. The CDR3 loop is CASSATWTSGGLAGELFF. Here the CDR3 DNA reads TGTGCCAGCAGCGCGACCTGGACTAGCGGGGGGCTCGCCGGGGAGCTGTTTTTT.